Each of the 5 T cell receptor beta chains below was sequenced from the same sample in a study of T-cell memory formation after mild COVID-19. MiXCR, run by TCRdb on the 5' RACE reads, gives a single entry per CDR3 protein. This table holds some 68,000 distinct CDR3 sequences, approximately 16% found once. The specimen sequenced was PBMCs or a T cell subset sorted from them (not recorded which). These receptors were obtained from an adult woman who had mild COVID-19 (a few samples of this study predate the infection). Cell type and time point are not known.

The chain links TRBV9 to TRBJ2-3; a possible D gene is TRBD1 (6 bases). Germline-derived CDR1 and CDR2 are SGDLS and YYNGEE. With 2 bases removed from V and 0 bases from J, the gap between germline ends came to 16 bases. This CDR3 is 17 amino acids long. The CDR3 region has the DNA TGTGCCAGCAGCGTCTCCATCCGAGGGGGTAGCACAGATACGCAGTATTTT. Translating it yields CASSVSIRGGSTDTQYF.

The chain couples TRBV7-9 to TRBJ2-3; the D gene could be TRBD1 or TRBD2 (5 bases each). CDR1 is SEHNR and CDR2 is FQNEAQ in the germline V gene (reference sequence). The ends were cut back, 5 bases at V and 4 bases at J, with 13 bases in the middle. The CDR3 contains 14 residues. The CDR3 nucleotides read TGTGCCAGCAGCCCCCGGGGCGACCCAGATACGCAGTATTTT. It codes for CASSPRGDPDTQYF.

This clonotype has a handful of counts. The J gene is TRBJ2-2, the V gene TRBV27, with D perhaps assigned TRBD1 or TRBD2 (5 bases each). The CDR3 contains 15 residues. Germline CDR1 is MNHEY and CDR2 is SMNVEV (reference sequence). V was clipped by 3 bases and J by 7 bases, with 15 bases between them. In DNA, the CDR3 is TGTGCCAGCAGTTTGGGACCCTTCTTCAGCGGGGAGCTGTTTTTT. This translates into CASSLGPFFSGELFF.

For the CDR3, the DNA is TGTGCCAGCAGCTACCTATTGAACACTGAAGCTTTCTTT. Translating gives CASSYLLNTEAFF. The V and J genes are TRBV12-3 or TRBV12-4 and TRBJ1-1; the D is unclear. Trimming shortened V by 6 bases and J by 0 bases, and 8 bases separated the two germline ends. This CDR3 has 13 residues.

This clonotype was detected only a few times. The genes are TRBV5-5 and TRBJ2-7; 9 bases map to TRBD1. Trimming took 1 base from V and 5 from J; bases not matched to a gene: 10. Germline loops: CDR1 SGHKS, CDR2 YYEKEE (reference sequence). The CDR3 loop spans 16 amino acids. CDR3 DNA sequence: TGTGCCAGCAGCTTGCTTCCGGGACAGGGAGGTAACGAGCAGTACTTC. Its translation: CASSLLPGQGGNEQYF.